This T cell receptor (beta chain) comes out of a study of T cells in Graves' hyperthyroidism and ophthalmopathy. Regions amplified from RNA transcripts were the TCR beta CDR3 regions. HTBI primers were used for first-round RT-PCR of the TCR CDR3. One entry per CDR3 protein results from TCRdb running MiXCR on the multiplex PCR reads. The sample has approximately 630,000 distinct CDR3 sequences; roughly 15% are singletons. The germline V gene has CDR1 SGHRS and CDR2 YFSETQ. The CDR3 is made up of 15 amino acids. V shed 0 bases and J shed 8 bases, with 15 bases lying between them. This clonotype was observed many times.

The TCR sequence derives from a woman in her 30s with Graves' hyperthyroidism. The chain joins TRBV5-1 to TRBJ2-1; TRBD1 or TRBD2 may be the D gene (5 bases each). Sequencing input: blood. CDR3 DNA: TGCGCCAGCAGCTTGGGGACACTAGAGTTGGATGAGCAGTTCTTC. It translates to CASSLGTLELDEQFF.